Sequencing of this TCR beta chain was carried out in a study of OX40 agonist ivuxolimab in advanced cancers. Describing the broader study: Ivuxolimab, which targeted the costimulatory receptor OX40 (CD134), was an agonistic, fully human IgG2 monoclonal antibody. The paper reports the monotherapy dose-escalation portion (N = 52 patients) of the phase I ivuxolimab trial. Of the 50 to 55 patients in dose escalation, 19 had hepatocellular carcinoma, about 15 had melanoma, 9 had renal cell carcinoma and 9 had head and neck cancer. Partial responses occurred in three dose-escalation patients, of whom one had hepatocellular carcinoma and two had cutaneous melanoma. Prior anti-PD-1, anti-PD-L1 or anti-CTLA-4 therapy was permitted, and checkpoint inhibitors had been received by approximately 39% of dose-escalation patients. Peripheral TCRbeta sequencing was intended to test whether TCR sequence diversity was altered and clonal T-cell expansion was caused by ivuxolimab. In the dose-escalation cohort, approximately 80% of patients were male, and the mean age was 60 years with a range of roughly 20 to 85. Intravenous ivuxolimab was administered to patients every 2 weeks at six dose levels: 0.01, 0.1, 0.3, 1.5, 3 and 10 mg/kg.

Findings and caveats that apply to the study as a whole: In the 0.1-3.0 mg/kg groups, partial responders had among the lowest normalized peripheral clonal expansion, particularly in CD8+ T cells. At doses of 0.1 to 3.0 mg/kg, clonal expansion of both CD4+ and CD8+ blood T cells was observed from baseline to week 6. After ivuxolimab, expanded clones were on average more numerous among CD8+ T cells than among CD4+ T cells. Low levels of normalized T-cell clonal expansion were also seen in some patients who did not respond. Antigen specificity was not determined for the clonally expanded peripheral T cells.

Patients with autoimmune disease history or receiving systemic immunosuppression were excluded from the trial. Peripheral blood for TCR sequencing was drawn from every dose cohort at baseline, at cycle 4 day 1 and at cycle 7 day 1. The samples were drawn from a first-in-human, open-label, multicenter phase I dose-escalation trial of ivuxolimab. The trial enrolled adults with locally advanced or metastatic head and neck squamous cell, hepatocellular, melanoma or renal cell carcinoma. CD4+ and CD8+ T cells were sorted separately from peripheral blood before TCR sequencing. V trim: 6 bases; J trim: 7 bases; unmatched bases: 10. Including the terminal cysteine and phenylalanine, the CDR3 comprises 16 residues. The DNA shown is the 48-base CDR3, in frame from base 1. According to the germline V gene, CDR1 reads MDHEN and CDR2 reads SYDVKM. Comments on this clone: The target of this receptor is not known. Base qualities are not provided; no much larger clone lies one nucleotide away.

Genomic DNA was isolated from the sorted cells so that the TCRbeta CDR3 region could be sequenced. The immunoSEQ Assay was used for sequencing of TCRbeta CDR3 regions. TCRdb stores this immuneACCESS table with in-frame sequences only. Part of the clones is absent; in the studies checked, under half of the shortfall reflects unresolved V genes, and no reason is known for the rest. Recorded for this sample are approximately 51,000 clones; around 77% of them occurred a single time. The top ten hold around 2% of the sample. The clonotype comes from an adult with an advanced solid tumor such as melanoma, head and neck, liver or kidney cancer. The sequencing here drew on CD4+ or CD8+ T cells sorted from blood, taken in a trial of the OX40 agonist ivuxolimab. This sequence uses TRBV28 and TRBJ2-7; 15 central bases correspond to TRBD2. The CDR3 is CASSPWTSGRAGEQYF. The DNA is TGTGCCAGCAGCCCTTGGACTAGCGGGAGGGCCGGGGAGCAGTACTTC.